The clone carrying this T cell receptor (beta chain) was seen once. The antigen is undetermined. Using immunoSEQ multiplex PCR, the repertoire was profiled, and TCRdb retains in-frame clones only, with some absent. This table holds several thousand clones, approximately 87% found once. V shed 5 bases and J shed 1 base, with 8 bases lying between them. CDR1 and CDR2 from the germline V gene are MNHEY and SVGAGI. CDR3 length: 13 amino acids. These data originate in a study of T cell clonotyping in hematopoietic cell transplantation. Overall study results and limits: Graft donor and pretransplant recipient Inverse Simpson Index values predicted broader posttransplant TCR diversity. Few recipient clonotypes overlapped donors; over 97% were de novo at given depth. Pathologically expanded recipient clonotypes increased progressively from day 30 to day 180 as diversity fell.

J is TRBJ1-1 and V is TRBV6-5; D is possibly TRBD1 (5 bases). Sample: peripheral blood mononuclear cells, taken 180 days after allogeneic stem cell transplant. The receptor was derived from a female patient aged 50-59 years who had an allogeneic stem cell transplant from an unrelated donor, so the T cells may come from the graft donor. Some clones in this sample may be carry-over from other donors' samples. This chain's CDR3 is CASSTGANTEAFF. For the CDR3, the DNA is TGTGCCAGCAGTACCGGGGCGAACACTGAAGCTTTCTTT.